This T cell receptor (beta chain) was found in a study of vaccination effects on CD4 cells after COVID-19. About the research overall: Relative to the second dose, post-vaccine samples were obtained a median of 72 days later.

Profiling relied on immunoSEQ multiplex PCR, and the TCRdb table lists in-frame clones only, not all of them. This table holds tens of thousands of clones, 70% to 75% found once. General study findings and limits: In the late period after vaccination, infection- and vaccine-induced clones contracted markedly.

Having been cultured for ten to eleven days, the cells underwent CD4+ T cell isolation. Two doses of either BNT162b2 or mRNA-1273 were given to each participant. Recipients of the vaccine had no prior SARS-CoV-2 infection and negative nucleocapsid antibodies. Half of the medium was exchanged for IL-2 medium on both days 3 and 7. With respect to this clone: Antigen specificity is unknown.

Between the trimmed V and J ends, which lost 0 bases and 3 bases, there was a span of 13 bases. Germline loops: CDR1 SGHRS, CDR2 YFSETQ. This CDR3 is built from 15 residues. The chain combines TRBV5-1 with TRBJ2-7, with a weak D call TRBD1 (6 bases). This clonotype originated in a human donor who received a COVID-19 vaccine. The material was CD4+ T cells from PBMCs cultured without peptide, obtained after COVID-19 vaccination. In DNA form, the CDR3 reads TGCGCCAGCAGCTTGGACGGGCCAGGGGTCTACGAGCAGTACTTC. Encoded protein: CASSLDGPGVYEQYF.